A selection of T cell receptor beta chains follows, all from one sample in a study of T cell changes during pregnancy in multiple sclerosis. Clones were read by immunoSEQ multiplex PCR, and TCRdb kept only the in-frame ones, dropping some. The sample records approximately 100,000 clones, almost 95% being singletons. Specimen: peripheral blood, collected before pregnancy. The origin of the receptors is a female donor with multiple sclerosis, enrolled in a pregnancy study. CDR3s include the opening cysteine and the closing phenylalanine or tryptophan.

v_call	j_call	cdr3_length	cdr3_aa
TRBV29-1	TRBJ2-5	13	CSVELTGTETQYF
TRBV7-2	TRBJ1-1	13	CASSLQGRTEAFF
TRBV2	TRBJ2-1	14	CASSYREPYNEQFF
TRBV13	TRBJ1-2	13	CASSLQQDYGYTF
TRBV19	TRBJ2-5	13	CASSKTSDRTQYF
TRBV6-4	TRBJ2-2	13	CASSRESTGELFF
TRBV29-1	TRBJ2-6	13	CSARTAGANVLTF
TRBV5-1	TRBJ1-1	16	CASSLVQGAWNTEAFF
TRBV7-9	TRBJ2-1	15	CASSLPGLPTREQFF
TRBV18	TRBJ2-2	16	CASSPLGQKQAGELFF
TRBV30	TRBJ1-2	12	CAWRGTVQGYTF
TRBV29-1	TRBJ2-7	11	CSVGGVREQYF
TRBV2	TRBJ1-5	15	CASSELTNANQPQHF
TRBV28	TRBJ2-7	15	CASSLSGAPLYEQYF
TRBV11-2	TRBJ2-5	15	CASSLEGRTQETQYF
TRBV28	TRBJ2-7	14	CASSPRTGTYEQYF
TRBV2	TRBJ2-7	14	CASSVGRKTYEQYF
TRBV6-1	TRBJ2-1	16	CASSDRLAGPDNEQFF
TRBV19	TRBJ1-5	17	CASSPPRQGGKNQPQHF
TRBV7-2	TRBJ2-2	16	CASSPTGTTSTGELFF
TRBV5-1	TRBJ1-2	15	CASSPEQGWNYGYTF
TRBV19	TRBJ2-7	14	CASKFGGGNYEQYF
TRBV5-4	TRBJ1-2	13	CASSSPGDYGYTF
TRBV6-1	TRBJ2-3	15	CASSDRRATTDTQYF
TRBV5-1	TRBJ1-3	15	CASSSGDGYGNTIYF
TRBV14	TRBJ2-7	14	CASSLVEGPYEQYF
TRBV28	TRBJ2-7	17	CASSSGTSLPGGLEQYF
TRBV6-5	TRBJ2-7	14	CASSRNRGGYEQYF
TRBV19	TRBJ1-5	13	CASSGTRNQPQHF
TRBV28	TRBJ1-4	14	CATYHTGTAEKLFF
TRBV7-8	TRBJ2-3	15	CASSLRQKATDTQYF
TRBV4-1	TRBJ2-2	17	CASSRQSRGLNTGELFF